The T cell receptor beta chain under discussion was sequenced for a study of T cells after yellow fever vaccination. General study points: Shared CD4/CD8 clonotypes were a small share, likely from convergent recombination. Subsequent booster samples again held most clones from primary vaccination (96% CD4, about 86% CD8).

This clonotype was seen at least ten times. The antigen is undetermined. In making TCR cDNA, 5'RACE template switching added a universal primer site and UMIs to it. TCRdb analysed the 5' RACE reads with MiXCR anew, one entry per CDR3 protein. The table lists over 100,000 distinct CDR3 sequences, roughly 8.9% of them singletons. CDR3 size: 15 residues. The germline gives CDR1 SQVTM, CDR2 ANQGSEA. V lost 7 bases, J lost 3 bases, and 8 bases stayed unmatched. The source of this sequence is a young man who received the YFV17D yellow fever vaccine. The starting material was CD8+ T cells sorted from PBMCs, obtained 45 days after the yellow fever booster vaccination. This sequence joins TRBV29-1 and TRBJ2-3, with 12 bases fitting TRBD2. The CDR3 DNA sequence: TGCAGCGCTCTAAGGACTAGCGGGGTTACAGATACGCAGTATTTT. It codes for CSALRTSGVTDTQYF.